This T cell receptor (beta chain) was documented in a study of T cells in Graves' hyperthyroidism and ophthalmopathy. Diagnosis rested on symptoms, serum thyroxine and TRAb, thyroid ultrasound, and orbital computed tomography. The blood sample was taken at first hyperthyroidism diagnosis, before any ophthalmopathy symptoms. CDR3 length equals 14 residues. V was trimmed by 5 bases and J by 4 bases, leaving 14 bases between them. The V gene's germline CDR1 is SGHNT and CDR2 YENEEA. Amplification targeted TCR beta CDR3 regions from RNA transcripts. The HTBI primer set was used in a first-round RT-PCR of the TCR CDR3. One entry per CDR3 protein results from TCRdb running MiXCR on the multiplex PCR reads. The data show some 600,000 distinct CDR3 sequences, around 14% seen once. In its sample, this clonotype was seen a few times. This could be a read error, since a much larger clone is one nucleotide away.

The gene calls are TRBV11-3 and TRBJ1-2; D might be TRBD1 (5 bases). The clonotype comes from a woman between 25 and 40 years old with Graves' hyperthyroidism that later progressed to Graves' ophthalmopathy. What was sequenced was blood. The CDR3 sequence: CASSARRDSYGYTF. CDR3 in DNA: TGTGCCAGCAGCGCCCGCAGGGATAGCTATGGCTACACCTTC. Full variable domain (missing parts from reference TRBV11-3 and TRBJ1-2): EAGVVQSPRYKIIEKKQPVAFWCNPISGHNTLYWYLQNLGQGPELLIRYENEEAVDDSQLPKDRFSAERLKGVDSTLKIQPAELGDSAVYLCASSARRDSYGYTFGSGTRLTVV.